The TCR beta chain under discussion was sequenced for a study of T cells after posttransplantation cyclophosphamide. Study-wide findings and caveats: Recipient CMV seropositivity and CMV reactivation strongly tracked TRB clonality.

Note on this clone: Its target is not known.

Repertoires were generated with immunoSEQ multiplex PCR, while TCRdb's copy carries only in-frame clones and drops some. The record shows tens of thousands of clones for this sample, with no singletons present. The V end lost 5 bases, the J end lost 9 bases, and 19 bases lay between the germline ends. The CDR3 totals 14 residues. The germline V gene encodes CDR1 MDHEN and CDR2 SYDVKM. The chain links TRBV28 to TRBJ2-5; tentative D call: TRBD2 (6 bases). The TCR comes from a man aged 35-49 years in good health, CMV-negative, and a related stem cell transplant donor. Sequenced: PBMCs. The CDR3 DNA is TGTGCCAGCAGTCGTACGGTGGGGGGTAGGGCCCAGTACTTC. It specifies CASSRTVGGRAQYF.